This T cell receptor (beta chain) was obtained from a study of CD8+CD57+ T cells in acquired aplastic anemia. General study points: A set of more than 25 CD8+ CDR3 sequences was shared between patients and controls, and these sequences appeared highly expressed in patients. No significant difference in CD8+ Simpson's diversity was found between patients and controls.

The study profiled TCR beta VDJ and CDR3 using genomic DNA as template. Via MiXCR, TCRdb re-called the reads, giving one row per CDR3 protein. This sample yields some 200,000 distinct CDR3 sequences, of which roughly half are seen a single time; over 7.5% belongs to the top ten. Trimming shortened V by 0 bases and J by 7 bases, and 18 bases separated the two germline ends. CDR3 length: 15 residues. CDR1 DFQATT and CDR2 SNEGSKA come from the germline V gene (reference sequence). Sequencing was done on patients that had shown CD8+CD57+ cell expansion by flow cytometry. Every patient had severe acquired aplastic anemia. All patients were therapy-naive when blood was sampled. This clonotype came up many times. Its target is unknown.

The sample was sorted CD4+, CD8+, or CD8+CD57+ T cells (not recorded which) from PBMCs. The TCR originated in a human donor with aplastic anemia. This chain connects TRBV20-1 to TRBJ1-2; D might be TRBD1 (5 bases). CDR3 loop: CSARDMRGPTSGYTF. DNA of the CDR3: TGCAGTGCTAGAGATATGCGGGGCCCCACTAGTGGCTACACCTTC.